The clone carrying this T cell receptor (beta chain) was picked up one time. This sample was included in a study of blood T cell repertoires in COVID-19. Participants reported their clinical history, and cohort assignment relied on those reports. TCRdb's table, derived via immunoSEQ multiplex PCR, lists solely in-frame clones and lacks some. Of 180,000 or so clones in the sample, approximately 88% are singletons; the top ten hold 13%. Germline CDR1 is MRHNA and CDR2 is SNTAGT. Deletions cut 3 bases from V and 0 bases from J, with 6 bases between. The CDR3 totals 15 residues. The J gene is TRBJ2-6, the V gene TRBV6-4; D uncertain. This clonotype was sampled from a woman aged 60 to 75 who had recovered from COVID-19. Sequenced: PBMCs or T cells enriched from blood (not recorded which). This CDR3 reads CASSEDISGANVLTF. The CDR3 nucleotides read TGTGCCAGCAGTGAAGACATCTCTGGGGCCAACGTCCTGACTTTC.